These 30 T cell receptor beta chains were sequenced from one sample in a study of Graves' ophthalmopathy and Graves' hyperthyroidism. Investigators amplified TCR beta CDR3 regions from RNA transcripts. HTBI primers were used in a first-round RT-PCR, which preceded a second-round multiplex PCR. One entry per CDR3 protein results from TCRdb running MiXCR on the multiplex PCR reads. The sample includes 300,000 to 400,000 distinct CDR3 sequences, roughly 15% seen only once; the top ten take approximately 13%. The sequenced material came from peripheral blood. The receptors shown here come from an adult man with Graves' ophthalmopathy.

This clonotype was observed at least ten times. The chain uses TRBV30 and TRBJ2-5, with D possibly called TRBD1 or TRBD2 (6 bases each). The CDR3 is 15 residues long. V was trimmed by 2 bases and J by 12 bases, leaving 25 bases between them. Germline CDR1 reads GTSNPN; CDR2 reads SVGIG (reference sequence). In nucleotides, the CDR3 is TGTGCCTGGAGTCCCCCTGGGGGCAGGAGGGGTCTTAAGTACTTC. Translating gives CAWSPPGGRRGLKYF.

This clonotype was seen many times. The rearrangement links TRBV5-1 to TRBJ1-1; D gene uncertain. Germline loops: CDR1 SGHRS, CDR2 YFSETQ. The CDR3 runs to 11 residues. The V gene lost 6 bases and the J gene lost 2 bases, with 5 bases spanning the gap. The CDR3 loop is CASNGNTEAFF. The CDR3 coding sequence is TGCGCCAGCAATGGTAACACTGAAGCTTTCTTT. Using reference TRBV5-1 and TRBJ1-1 for the parts outside the CDR3, the full variable domain is KAGVTQTPRYLIKTRGQQVTLSCSPISGHRSVSWYQQTPGQGLQFLFEYFSETQRNKGNFPGRFSGRQFSNSRSEMNVSTLELGDSALYLCASNGNTEAFFGQGTRLTVV.

This clonotype was seen ten or more times. This sequence joins TRBV7-6 and TRBJ1-3; D call uncertain. The V end was cut by 5 bases, the J end by 5 bases, with 16 bases between. Germline-derived CDR1 and CDR2 are SGHVS and FNYEAQ. This CDR3 comprises 15 residues. CDR3: CASSRGTSERNTIYF. The DNA for the CDR3 is TGTGCCAGCAGCCGTGGAACATCGGAAAGAAACACCATATATTTT.

Ten or more counts support this clonotype. The chain is built from TRBV30 and TRBJ2-3; 9 nucleotides agree with TRBD1. The length of the CDR3 is 14 residues. Germline V gene data show CDR1 as GTSNPN and CDR2 as SVGIG (reference sequence). Trimming removed 0 bases from V and 3 bases from J; junction bases left unmatched: 1. CDR3 region: CAWSVGQGTDTQYF. The CDR3 region has the DNA TGTGCCTGGAGTGTGGGACAGGGTACAGATACGCAGTATTTT.

This clonotype was seen ten or more times. The chain joins TRBV6-1 to TRBJ1-1; 7 positions match TRBD1. The CDR3 has 13 residues. Germline trimming cut 5 bases from V and 7 bases from J; bases unmatched to any gene: 7. Germline lookup yields CDR1 MNHNS and CDR2 SASEGT. CDR3 loop: CASSRTGNGEAFF. The CDR3 coding sequence is TGTGCCAGCAGTCGGACAGGTAATGGTGAAGCTTTCTTT.

This clonotype appeared a few times. The chain employs TRBV24-1 and TRBJ2-3; possibly TRBD2 for D (5 bases). V lost 0 bases, J lost 2 bases, and 8 bases lay in between. The germline V gene has CDR1 KGHDR and CDR2 SFDVKD. This CDR3 is 15 amino acids long. CDR3 in DNA: TGTGCCACCAGTGATTTGGTTCGGGACACAGATACGCAGTATTTT. Translated: CATSDLVRDTDTQYF.

This clonotype came up many times. The V and J genes are TRBV11-2 and TRBJ2-5; 8 nucleotides match TRBD2. The CDR3 is 18 amino acids. Losses at the gene ends were 6 bases for V and 2 bases for J; bases not matched to a gene: 17. In germline, CDR1 is SGHAT, CDR2 FQNNGV. CDR3 nucleotide sequence: TGTGCCAGCAGTCCTGGGGCACTGGCGGGGGGTGCGCAAGAGACCCAGTACTTC. Translating gives CASSPGALAGGAQETQYF.

The chain carries TRBV6-1 and TRBJ2-2; possible D gene TRBD1, 6 bases. The CDR3 spans 12 residues. Per the germline V gene, CDR1 is MNHNS and CDR2 is SASEGT. V lost 6 bases, J lost 6 bases, and 8 bases lay in between. CDR3 residues: CASSDRSGELFF. The DNA of the CDR3 is TGTGCCAGCAGCGACAGGTCCGGGGAGCTGTTTTTT.

The table lists this clonotype with a few counts. A much larger clone lies one base from this, so it may be a read error. The rearrangement joins TRBV6-1 to TRBJ2-7, with 8 bases fitting TRBD2. The germline gives CDR1 MNHNS, CDR2 SASEGT. This CDR3 has 12 amino acids. The chain's CDR3 is CASRAGDCGSLF. CDR3 DNA: TGTGCCAGCAGAGCGGGGGACTGCGGTAGCCTTTTC.

At least ten counts were recorded for this clonotype. This chain connects TRBV6-5 to TRBJ1-5, with 9 bases that match TRBD1. The trim removed 2 bases at V and 4 bases at J, leaving 6 bases unmatched. There are 16 residues in the CDR3. The germline CDR1 and CDR2 sequences are MNHEY and SVGAGI. As DNA, the CDR3 is TGTGCCAGCAGTTACCCGAAAGACAGGGGGAATCAGCCCCAGCATTTT. Protein sequence: CASSYPKDRGNQPQHF.

Ten or more counts support this clonotype. The chain joins TRBV6-1 to TRBJ1-2; D is uncertain. V was cut by 2 bases and J by 4 bases, with 14 bases left in between. The CDR3 loop spans 15 amino acids. Germline-derived CDR1 and CDR2 are MNHNS and SASEGT. CDR3 in DNA: TGTGCCAGCAGTGAACTTCCCTCCCCCGCCTATGGCTACACCTTC. Protein sequence: CASSELPSPAYGYTF.

This clonotype was recorded many times. The chain is built from TRBV24-1 and TRBJ2-7, with unresolved D. The germline CDR1 and CDR2 sequences are KGHDR and SFDVKD. The CDR3 is made up of 19 amino acids. V dropped 2 bases and J dropped 0 bases, with 22 bases sitting between them. CDR3 nucleotides: TGTGCCACCAGTGATTATCCCACACCCACATTCTCGAGCTCCTACGAGCAGTACTTC. It codes for CATSDYPTPTFSSSYEQYF.

For this clonotype: It may be a read error: a sequence one base away is much more abundant. The chain links TRBV6-1 to TRBJ2-7, with 12 bases identical to TRBD2. Germline CDR1 MNHNS, CDR2 SASEGT. The CDR3 consists of 17 residues. CDR3 sequence (DNA): TGTCCCAGCAGCCGGACCCTAACCGGGACTAGCGGGTTTAAGCAGTACTTC. Translating gives CPSSRTLTGTSGFKQYF.

In this sample, this clonotype turned up many times. The CDR3 DNA reads TGTGCCAGCAGGGCTGGGACAGGGGGCCGGGAGACCCAGTACTTC. It yields the protein CASRAGTGGRETQYF. The chain joins TRBV12-3 or TRBV12-4 to TRBJ2-5; 12 bases match TRBD1. The ends lost 6 bases at V and 5 bases at J; junction bases unmatched: 7. The CDR3 runs to 15 residues.

Concerning this clonotype: A much larger clone differs by one base, so this may be a read error. The CDR3 carries no conserved terminal phenylalanine or tryptophan, so it likely arises from a read error. V usage is TRBV13 and J usage is TRBJ2-7; 9 bases fit TRBD1. V lost 5 bases and J lost 0; bases outside the gene matches: 17. Germline V lookup: CDR1 PRHDT, CDR2 FYEKMQ (reference sequence). The CDR3 covers 19 residues. The CDR3 spells CASSPSGTGHKRSSYEQYL. As DNA, the CDR3 is TGTGCCAGCAGCCCCTCCGGGACAGGGCACAAGAGAAGCTCCTACGAGCAGTACTTA.

This clonotype was found many times. The J gene is TRBJ2-7, the V gene TRBV6-5; D might be TRBD1 or TRBD2, each matching 6 bases. The CDR3 runs 14 residues. Trimming removed 0 bases at V and 3 bases at J, with 9 bases between. Looked up from germline, CDR1 is MNHEY and CDR2 is SVGAGI. CDR3 DNA sequence: TGTGCCAGCAGTTACTCGAGGGGGGACTACGAGCAGTACTTC. Its protein is CASSYSRGDYEQYF.

In its sample, this clonotype was seen many times. The CDR3 sequence is CASSNELAGVFYEQYF. The CDR3 nucleotides read TGTGCCAGCAGTAACGAACTAGCGGGAGTTTTCTACGAGCAGTACTTC. This chain connects TRBV6-6 to TRBJ2-7; 11 bases fit TRBD2. Germline lookup yields CDR1 MNHNY and CDR2 SVGAGI (reference sequence). The CDR3 loop spans 16 amino acids. Trimming at V came to 5 bases and at J to 3 bases, leaving 9 bases not matched to a gene.

As to this clonotype: At one of its ends the junction is not consistent with the germline gene, which may arise from a read error. The chain couples TRBV10-3 to TRBJ2-5; tentatively, D is TRBD2 (5 bases). This CDR3 has 12 amino acids. The germline V gene encodes CDR1 ENHRY and CDR2 SYGVKD. Written as DNA, the CDR3 is TGTGTCATCAGTGAGACCGGAGGCCCCGGGGACTTC. Residues: CVISETGGPGDF.

This clonotype was seen ten or more times. V gene TRBV6-1 combines with J gene TRBJ1-1, with D possibly being TRBD1 (5 bases). The length of the CDR3 is 16 residues. Trimming left V 7 bases short and J 3 bases short, with 21 bases between. From germline, CDR1 is MNHNS and CDR2 SASEGT. The CDR3 region is CASTLGEGLHYTEAFF. The CDR3 DNA follows: TGTGCCAGCACCCTAGGGGAGGGGTTACATTACACTGAAGCTTTCTTT.

This clonotype was seen many times. The chain links TRBV7-2 to TRBJ2-2, with 10 bases lining up with TRBD2. V trimming: 4 bases; J trimming: 4 bases; junction bases outside the gene matches: 6. CDR1 is SGHTA and CDR2 is FQGNSA in the germline V gene. The CDR3 runs 16 residues. CDR3 sequence (DNA): TGTGCCAGCAGCTCGACGAGCGGGAGGGGCACCGGGGAGCTGTTTTTT. Protein product: CASSSTSGRGTGELFF.

The rearrangement uses TRBV6-5 and TRBJ2-7; D is possibly TRBD1 (5 bases). Per the germline V gene, CDR1 is MNHEY and CDR2 is SVGAGI. CDR3 length equals 14 residues. Trimming cost V 0 bases and J 2 bases, with 8 bases left between them. As DNA, the CDR3 is TGTGCCAGCAGTTACTCGTACAGGCCCTACGAGCAGTACTTC. Translation: CASSYSYRPYEQYF.

This clonotype was found many times. This chain connects TRBV28 to TRBJ1-6; 8 nucleotides align to TRBD1. CDR1 is MDHEN and CDR2 is SYDVKM in the germline V gene. This CDR3 spans 15 amino acids. V shed 3 bases and J 7 bases; nucleotides not matched to a gene: 5. In nucleotides, the CDR3 is TGTGCCAGCAGTTTCGGACAGGGAGCCAATTCACCCCTCCACTTT. It translates to CASSFGQGANSPLHF.

This clonotype turned up a few times. The V gene is TRBV7-3, the J gene TRBJ2-2; no clear D. CDR3 size: 14 residues. Germline V gene sequence: CDR1 SGHTA, CDR2 FQGTGA. V lost 4 bases to trimming and J lost 2 bases, with 8 bases between them. The CDR3 here is CASSSYFNTGELFF. The DNA for the CDR3 is TGTGCCAGCAGCTCTTATTTTAACACCGGGGAGCTGTTTTTT.

This clonotype showed up many times. The V gene is TRBV2, the J gene TRBJ1-1, with D possibly being TRBD1 (6 bases). Germline V gives CDR1 SNHLY, CDR2 FYNNEI. This CDR3 is built from 15 residues. V lost 5 bases and J lost 0, with 13 bases in between. The CDR3 is CASSLTDRLNTEAFF. The CDR3 coding sequence is TGTGCCAGCAGTCTTACGGACAGATTGAACACTGAAGCTTTCTTT.

This clonotype has just a few counts. This sequence joins TRBV9 and TRBJ1-2; D ambiguous. CDR1 is SGDLS, CDR2 YYNGEE, per germline. The V end lost 0 bases, the J end lost 2 bases, and 8 bases lay between the germline ends. This CDR3 has 14 residues. CDR3 sequence: CASSVVDGNYGYTF. The CDR3 DNA follows: TGTGCCAGCAGCGTAGTCGACGGAAACTATGGCTACACCTTC.

This clonotype was counted ten times or more. V and J are TRBV6-5 and TRBJ1-2; D call uncertain. CDR1 and CDR2 from the germline V gene are MNHEY and SVGAGI. V was pared by 7 bases and J by 4 bases, with 16 bases between. The CDR3 has 14 amino acids. CDR3 sequence reads: CASTPDGSVYGYTF. CDR3 DNA sequence: TGTGCCAGCACCCCGGACGGTTCTGTCTATGGCTACACCTTC.

The V call is TRBV28, the J call TRBJ2-7; possibly TRBD2 for D (6 bases). The J call may not be correct, given that the DNA end is closer to TRBJ2-4. The CDR3 has 13 residues. Per germline, CDR1 MDHEN and CDR2 SYDVKM. The CDR3 coding sequence is TGTGCCAGCCGGAGGGGCGAGGAAAACATTCAGTACTTC. Protein: CASRRGEENIQYF.

Many counts were recorded for this clonotype. The rearrangement joins TRBV12-3 or TRBV12-4 to TRBJ1-5; a possible D gene is TRBD1 (5 bases). The CDR3 spans 15 residues. The V gene lost 2 bases and the J gene lost 6 bases, with 14 bases spanning the gap. CDR3 residues: CASSLMTAPGQPQHF. The DNA for the CDR3 is TGTGCCAGCAGTTTAATGACAGCCCCGGGTCAGCCCCAGCATTTT.

This clonotype was observed a handful of times. The chain is built from TRBV30 and TRBJ1-1; D might be TRBD1 (5 bases). Trimming removed 1 base from V and 4 bases from J, with 13 bases in between. This CDR3 contains 14 residues. CDR1 is GTSNPN, CDR2 SVGIG, per germline (reference sequence). The CDR3 nucleotides are TGTGCCTGGAGTGGATCAGGGTGGGGCACTGAAGCTTTCTTT. Amino acids: CAWSGSGWGTEAFF.

The CDR3 bases are TGTGCCAGCCGGGAACAGGGGACGACCTACGAGCAGTACTTC. This gives the protein CASREQGTTYEQYF. This chain links TRBV13 with TRBJ2-7, with 7 positions matching TRBD1. Germline lookup yields CDR1 PRHDT and CDR2 FYEKMQ (reference sequence). The CDR3 loop spans 14 amino acids. V was pared by 8 bases and J by 2 bases, with 9 bases of the junction left unmatched.